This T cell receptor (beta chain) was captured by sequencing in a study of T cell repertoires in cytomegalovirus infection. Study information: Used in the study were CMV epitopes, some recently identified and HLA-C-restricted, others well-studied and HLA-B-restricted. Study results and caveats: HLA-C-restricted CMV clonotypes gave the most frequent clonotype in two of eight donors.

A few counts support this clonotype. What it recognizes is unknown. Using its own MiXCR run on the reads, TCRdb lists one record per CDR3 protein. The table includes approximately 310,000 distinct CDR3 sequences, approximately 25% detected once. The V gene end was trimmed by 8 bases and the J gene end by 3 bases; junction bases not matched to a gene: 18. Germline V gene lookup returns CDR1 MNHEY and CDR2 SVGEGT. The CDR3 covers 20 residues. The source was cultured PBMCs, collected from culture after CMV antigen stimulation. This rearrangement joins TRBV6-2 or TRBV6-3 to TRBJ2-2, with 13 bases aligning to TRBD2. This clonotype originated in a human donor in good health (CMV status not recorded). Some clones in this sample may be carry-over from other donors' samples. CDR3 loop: CASRRTPGLAGRRYTGELFF. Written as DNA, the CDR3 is TGTGCCAGCCGACGAACACCGGGACTAGCGGGACGTAGATACACCGGGGAGCTGTTTTTT.